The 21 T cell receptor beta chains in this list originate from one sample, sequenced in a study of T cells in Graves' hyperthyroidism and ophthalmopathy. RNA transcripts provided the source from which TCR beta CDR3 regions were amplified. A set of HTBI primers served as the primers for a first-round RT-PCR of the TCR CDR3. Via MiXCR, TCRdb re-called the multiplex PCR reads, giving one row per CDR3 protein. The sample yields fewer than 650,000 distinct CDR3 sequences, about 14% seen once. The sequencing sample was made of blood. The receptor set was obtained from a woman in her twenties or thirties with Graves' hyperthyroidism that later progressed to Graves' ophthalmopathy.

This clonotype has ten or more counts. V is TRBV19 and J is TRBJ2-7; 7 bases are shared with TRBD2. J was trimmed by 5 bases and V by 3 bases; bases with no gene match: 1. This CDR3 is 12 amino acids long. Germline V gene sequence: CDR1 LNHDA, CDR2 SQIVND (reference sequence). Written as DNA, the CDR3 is TGTGCCAGTAGTATGGGGGGGAACGAGCAGTACTTC. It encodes CASSMGGNEQYF.

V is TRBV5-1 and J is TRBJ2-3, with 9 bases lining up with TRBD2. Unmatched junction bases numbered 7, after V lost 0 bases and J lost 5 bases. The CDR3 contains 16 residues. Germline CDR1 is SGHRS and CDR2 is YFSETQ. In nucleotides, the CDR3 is TGCGCCAGCAGCTTGGCCGGCGGGAGGGCCGAAGATACGCAGTATTTT. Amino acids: CASSLAGGRAEDTQYF.

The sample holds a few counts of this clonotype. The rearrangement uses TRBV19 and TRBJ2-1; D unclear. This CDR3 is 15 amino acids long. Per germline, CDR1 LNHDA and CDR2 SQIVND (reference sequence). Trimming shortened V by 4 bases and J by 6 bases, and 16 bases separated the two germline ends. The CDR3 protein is CASSKNPRAVNEQFF. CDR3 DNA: TGTGCCAGTAGTAAAAACCCCCGAGCTGTCAATGAGCAGTTCTTC.

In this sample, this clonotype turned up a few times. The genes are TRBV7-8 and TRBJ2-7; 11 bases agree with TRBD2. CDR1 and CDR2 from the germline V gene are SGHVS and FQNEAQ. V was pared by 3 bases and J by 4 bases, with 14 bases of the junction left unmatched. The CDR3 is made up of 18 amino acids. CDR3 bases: TGTGCCAGCAGCTTGGAAGCGAATCCGGGACTAGCGGTTTACGAGCAGTACTTC. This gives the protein CASSLEANPGLAVYEQYF. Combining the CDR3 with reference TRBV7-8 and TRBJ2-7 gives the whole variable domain GAGVSQSPRYKVAKRGQDVALRCDPISGHVSLFWYQQALGQGPEFLTYFQNEAQLDKSGLPSDRFFAERPEGSVSTLKIQRTQQEDSAVYLCASSLEANPGLAVYEQYFGPGTRLTVT.

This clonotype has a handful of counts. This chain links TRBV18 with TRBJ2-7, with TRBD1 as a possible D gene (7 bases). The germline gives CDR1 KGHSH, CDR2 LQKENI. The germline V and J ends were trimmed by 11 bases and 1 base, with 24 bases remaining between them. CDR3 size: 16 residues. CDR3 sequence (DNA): TGTGCCGGAGGGGGCCCGGGGGCGAGCGGGTCCTACGAGCAGTACTTC. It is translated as CAGGGPGASGSYEQYF.

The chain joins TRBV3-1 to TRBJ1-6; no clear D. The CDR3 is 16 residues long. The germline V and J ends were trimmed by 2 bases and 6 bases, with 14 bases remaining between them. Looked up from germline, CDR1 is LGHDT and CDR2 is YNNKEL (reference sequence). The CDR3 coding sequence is TGTGCCAGCAGCCAAAATTGGGCCGCCGGTAATTCACCCCTCCACTTT. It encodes CASSQNWAAGNSPLHF.

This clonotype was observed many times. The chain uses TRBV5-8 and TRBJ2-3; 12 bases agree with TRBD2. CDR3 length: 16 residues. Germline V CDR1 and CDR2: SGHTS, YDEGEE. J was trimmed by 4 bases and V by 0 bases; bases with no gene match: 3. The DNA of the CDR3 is TGTGCCAGCAGCTTGGGACTAGCGGGAGAGCCAGATACGCAGTATTTT. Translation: CASSLGLAGEPDTQYF.

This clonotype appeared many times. CDR3 amino acids: CASTRVASSTDTQYF. CDR3 nucleotides: TGCGCCAGCACCCGGGTAGCGTCATCCACAGATACGCAGTATTTT. The chain carries TRBV5-1 and TRBJ2-3, with D perhaps matching TRBD2 (5 bases). CDR1 and CDR2 (germline): SGHRS, YFSETQ. The CDR3 totals 15 residues. Trimming left V 6 bases short and J 2 bases short, with 16 bases between.

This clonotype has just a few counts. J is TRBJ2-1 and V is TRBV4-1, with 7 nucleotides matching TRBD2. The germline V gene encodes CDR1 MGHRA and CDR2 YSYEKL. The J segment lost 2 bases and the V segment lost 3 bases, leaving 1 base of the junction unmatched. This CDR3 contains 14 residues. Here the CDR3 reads CASSHAGAYNEQFF. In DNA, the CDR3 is TGCGCCAGCAGCCACGCGGGAGCCTACAATGAGCAGTTCTTC.

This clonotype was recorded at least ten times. CDR3 loop: CASAGGKAEAFF. The CDR3 DNA is TGTGCCAGCGCGGGGGGTAAGGCTGAAGCTTTCTTT. The rearrangement joins TRBV12-3 or TRBV12-4 to TRBJ1-1; a weak D match, TRBD1 (5 bases). V lost 8 bases to trimming and J lost 6 bases, with 13 bases between them. The CDR3 is made up of 12 amino acids.

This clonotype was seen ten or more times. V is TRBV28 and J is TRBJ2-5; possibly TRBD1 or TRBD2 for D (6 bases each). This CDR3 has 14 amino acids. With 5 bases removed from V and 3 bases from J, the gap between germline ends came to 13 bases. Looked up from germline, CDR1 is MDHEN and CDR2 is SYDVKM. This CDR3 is CASSPGQREETQYF. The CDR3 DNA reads TGTGCCAGCAGTCCCGGACAGCGGGAAGAGACCCAGTACTTC. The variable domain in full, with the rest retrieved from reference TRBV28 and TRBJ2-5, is DVKVTQSSRYLVKRTGEKVFLECVQDMDHENMFWYRQDPGLGLRLIYFSYDVKMKEKGDIPEGYSVSREKKERFSLILESASTNQTSMYLCASSPGQREETQYFGPGTRLLVL.

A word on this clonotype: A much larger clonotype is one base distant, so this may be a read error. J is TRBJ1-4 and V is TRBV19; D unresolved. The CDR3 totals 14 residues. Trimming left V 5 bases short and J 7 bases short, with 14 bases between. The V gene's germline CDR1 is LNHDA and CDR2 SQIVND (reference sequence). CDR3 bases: TGTGCCAGTAGTTCGGTAAACATAGCTGAAAAACTGTTTTTT. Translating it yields CASSSVNIAEKLFF.

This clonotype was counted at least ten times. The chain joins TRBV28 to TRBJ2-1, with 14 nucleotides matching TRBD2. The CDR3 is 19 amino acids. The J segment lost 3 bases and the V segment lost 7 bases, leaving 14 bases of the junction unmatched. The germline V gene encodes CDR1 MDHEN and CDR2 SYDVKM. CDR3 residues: CASNTAVGTSGSIYNEQFF. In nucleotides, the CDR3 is TGTGCCAGCAATACAGCAGTCGGGACTAGCGGGAGCATCTACAATGAGCAGTTCTTC. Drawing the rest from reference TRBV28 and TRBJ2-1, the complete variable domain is DVKVTQSSRYLVKRTGEKVFLECVQDMDHENMFWYRQDPGLGLRLIYFSYDVKMKEKGDIPEGYSVSREKKERFSLILESASTNQTSMYLCASNTAVGTSGSIYNEQFFGPGTRLTVL.

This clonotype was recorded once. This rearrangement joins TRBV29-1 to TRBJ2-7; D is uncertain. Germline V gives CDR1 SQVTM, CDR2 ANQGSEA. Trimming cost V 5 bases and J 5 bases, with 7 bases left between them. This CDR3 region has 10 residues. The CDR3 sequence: CSVSNDEQYF. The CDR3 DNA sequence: TGCAGCGTTTCAAATGACGAGCAGTACTTC.

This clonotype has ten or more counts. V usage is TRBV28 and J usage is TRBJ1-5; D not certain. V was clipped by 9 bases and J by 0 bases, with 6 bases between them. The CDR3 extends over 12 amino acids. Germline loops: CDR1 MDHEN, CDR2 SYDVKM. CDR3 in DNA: TGTGCCAGTAGGTATAGCAATCAGCCCCAGCATTTT. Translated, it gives CASRYSNQPQHF.

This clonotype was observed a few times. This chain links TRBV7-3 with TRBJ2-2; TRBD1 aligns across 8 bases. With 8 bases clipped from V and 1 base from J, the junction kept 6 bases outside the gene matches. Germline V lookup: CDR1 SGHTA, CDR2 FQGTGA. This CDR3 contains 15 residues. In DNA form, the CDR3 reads TGTGCCAGCGGAGGGGGGACAGGGAACACCGGGGAGCTGTTTTTT. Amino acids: CASGGGTGNTGELFF.

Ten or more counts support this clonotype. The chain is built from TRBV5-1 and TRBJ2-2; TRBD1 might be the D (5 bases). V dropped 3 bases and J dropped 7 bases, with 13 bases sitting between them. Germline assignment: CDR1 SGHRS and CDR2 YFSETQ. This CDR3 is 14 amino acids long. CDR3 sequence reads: CASSSYQGGGELFF. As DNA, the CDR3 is TGCGCCAGCAGCTCGTATCAGGGCGGCGGGGAGCTGTTTTTT. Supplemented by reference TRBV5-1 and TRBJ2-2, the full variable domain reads KAGVTQTPRYLIKTRGQQVTLSCSPISGHRSVSWYQQTPGQGLQFLFEYFSETQRNKGNFPGRFSGRQFSNSRSEMNVSTLELGDSALYLCASSSYQGGGELFFGEGSRLTVL.

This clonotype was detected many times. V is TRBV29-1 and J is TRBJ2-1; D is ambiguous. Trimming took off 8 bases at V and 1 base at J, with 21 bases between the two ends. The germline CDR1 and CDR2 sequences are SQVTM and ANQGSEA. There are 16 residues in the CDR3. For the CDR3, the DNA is TGCAGCATGACGAATATGGCTACCCGTTCCTACAATGAGCAGTTCTTC. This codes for CSMTNMATRSYNEQFF.

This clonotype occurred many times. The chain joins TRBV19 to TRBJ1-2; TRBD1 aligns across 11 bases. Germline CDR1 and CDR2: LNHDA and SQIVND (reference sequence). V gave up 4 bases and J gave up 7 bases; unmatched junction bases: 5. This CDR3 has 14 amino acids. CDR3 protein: CASSTGQGAFGYTF. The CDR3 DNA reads TGTGCCAGTAGTACAGGACAGGGGGCGTTTGGCTACACCTTC.

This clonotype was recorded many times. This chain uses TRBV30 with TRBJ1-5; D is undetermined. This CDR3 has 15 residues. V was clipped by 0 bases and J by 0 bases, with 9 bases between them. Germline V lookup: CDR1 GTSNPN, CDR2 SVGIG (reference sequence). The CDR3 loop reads CAWSVRRNSNQPQHF. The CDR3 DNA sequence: TGTGCCTGGAGTGTACGCAGAAATAGCAATCAGCCCCAGCATTTT. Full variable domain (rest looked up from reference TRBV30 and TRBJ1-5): SQTIHQWPATLVQPVGSPLSLECTVEGTSNPNLYWYRQAAGRGLQLLFYSVGIGQISSEVPQNLSASRPQDRQFILSSKKLLLSDSGFYLCAWSVRRNSNQPQHFGDGTRLSIL.

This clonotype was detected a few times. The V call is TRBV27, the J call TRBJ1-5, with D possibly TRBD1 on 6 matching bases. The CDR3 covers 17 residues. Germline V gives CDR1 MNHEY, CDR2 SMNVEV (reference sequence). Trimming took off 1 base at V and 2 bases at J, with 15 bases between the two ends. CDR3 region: CASSLFPLGGGNQPQHF. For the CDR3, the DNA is TGTGCCAGCAGTTTATTCCCGTTAGGGGGAGGCAATCAGCCCCAGCATTTT.